One and the same sample provided the 8 T cell receptor beta chains below, sequenced in a study of PD-L1 blockade in urothelial cancer. Only in-frame clones appear in the TCRdb table, and some are missing; sequencing was by immunoSEQ multiplex PCR. Of 60,000 to 85,000 clones in the sample, around 90% were seen once. The sequenced sample was PBMCs, obtained around atezolizumab (anti-PD-L1) treatment. These receptors came from a woman aged 70 to 79 with urothelial cancer.

This chain links TRBV30 with TRBJ1-3, with D uncertain. From germline, CDR1 is GTSNPN and CDR2 SVGIG (reference sequence). CDR3 length: 17 amino acids. V lost 0 bases and J 0 bases, leaving 15 bases between the germline ends. CDR3 DNA: TGTGCCTGGAGTGTACTGGCAGGCTCATACTCTGGAAACACCATATATTTT. It encodes CAWSVLAGSYSGNTIYF.

The chain employs TRBV23-1 and TRBJ2-5, with 12 bases that match TRBD2. TRBV23-1 falls under the ORF class, with uncertain function. Trimming cost V 3 bases and J 2 bases; bases outside gene matches: 10. The CDR3 is 18 amino acids. CDR3 sequence: CASSHRTSGIRGQETQYF. The DNA for the CDR3 is TGCGCCAGCAGTCACCGGACTAGCGGGATACGGGGACAAGAGACCCAGTACTTC.

This clone was seen a handful of times. The CDR3 DNA follows: TGTGCCAGCAGCGCGGGAGGGGGGGCTGGTGAGCAGTACTTC. As protein: CASSAGGGAGEQYF. This chain uses TRBV9 with TRBJ2-7; TRBD2 agrees at 8 bases. CDR3 length equals 14 residues. The V gene end was trimmed by 3 bases and the J gene end by 7 bases; junction bases not matched to a gene: 9. Germline V gene data show CDR1 as SGDLS and CDR2 as YYNGEE.

The rearrangement uses TRBV27 and TRBJ2-7, with TRBD1 matching over 7 bases. The ends lost 5 bases at V and 3 bases at J; junction bases unmatched: 4. The CDR3 is 13 residues long. CDR1 is MNHEY and CDR2 is SMNVEV in the germline V gene (reference sequence). The CDR3 bases are TGTGCCAGCAGTCCGACAGGGAGCTACGAGCAGTACTTC. Translation: CASSPTGSYEQYF.

V and J are TRBV7-2 and TRBJ2-5; 7 positions match TRBD1. V lost 6 bases to trimming and J lost 1 base; unmatched junction nucleotides: 5. Germline assignment: CDR1 SGHTA and CDR2 FQGNSA. The CDR3 contains 14 residues. The CDR3 nucleotides read TGTGCCAGCAGAAAGACAGGGACCCAAGAGACCCAGTACTTC. Translation: CASRKTGTQETQYF.

The V and J genes are TRBV4-2 and TRBJ1-2; D unclear. The CDR3 covers 14 residues. In germline, CDR1 is LGHNA, CDR2 YNFKEQ. The ends were cut back, 1 base at V and 2 bases at J, with 8 bases in the middle. The CDR3 region is CASSQGSGNYGYTF. The CDR3 region has the DNA TGTGCCAGCAGCCAAGGATCCGGGAACTATGGCTACACCTTC.

The chain joins TRBV19 to TRBJ2-7; D perhaps matches TRBD1 (5 bases). CDR3 length equals 13 residues. Germline CDR1 is LNHDA and CDR2 is SQIVND (reference sequence). V was shortened by 4 bases and J by 8 bases, with 15 bases between the two germline ends. The CDR3 here is CASSRGEDFKQYF. In DNA, the CDR3 is TGTGCCAGTAGTAGGGGCGAGGATTTTAAGCAGTACTTC.

This chain uses TRBV9 with TRBJ1-2; tentative D call: TRBD1 (5 bases). V lost 0 bases and J 2 bases, leaving 8 bases between the germline ends. Germline values: CDR1 SGDLS, CDR2 YYNGEE. CDR3 size: 14 residues. The CDR3 bases are TGTGCCAGCAGCGTAGCAGACAGCAACTATGGCTACACCTTC. Amino acid sequence: CASSVADSNYGYTF.